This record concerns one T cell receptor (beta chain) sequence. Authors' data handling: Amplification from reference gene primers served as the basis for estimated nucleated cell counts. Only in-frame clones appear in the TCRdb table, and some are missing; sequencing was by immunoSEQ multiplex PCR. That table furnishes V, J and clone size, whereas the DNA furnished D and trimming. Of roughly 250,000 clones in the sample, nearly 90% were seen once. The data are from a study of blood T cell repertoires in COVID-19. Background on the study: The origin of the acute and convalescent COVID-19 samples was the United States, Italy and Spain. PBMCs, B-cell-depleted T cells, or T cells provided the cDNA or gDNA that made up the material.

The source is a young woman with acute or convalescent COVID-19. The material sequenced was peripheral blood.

In DNA form, the CDR3 reads TGCAGCGTCCGGGACACAAGGAGATACGAGCAGTACTTC. It codes for CSVRDTRRYEQYF. The chain joins TRBV29-1 to TRBJ2-7; D is possibly TRBD1 (6 bases). The V and J ends lost 6 bases and 4 bases respectively, with 16 bases between them. Germline loops: CDR1 SQVTM, CDR2 ANQGSEA. The CDR3 totals 13 residues.